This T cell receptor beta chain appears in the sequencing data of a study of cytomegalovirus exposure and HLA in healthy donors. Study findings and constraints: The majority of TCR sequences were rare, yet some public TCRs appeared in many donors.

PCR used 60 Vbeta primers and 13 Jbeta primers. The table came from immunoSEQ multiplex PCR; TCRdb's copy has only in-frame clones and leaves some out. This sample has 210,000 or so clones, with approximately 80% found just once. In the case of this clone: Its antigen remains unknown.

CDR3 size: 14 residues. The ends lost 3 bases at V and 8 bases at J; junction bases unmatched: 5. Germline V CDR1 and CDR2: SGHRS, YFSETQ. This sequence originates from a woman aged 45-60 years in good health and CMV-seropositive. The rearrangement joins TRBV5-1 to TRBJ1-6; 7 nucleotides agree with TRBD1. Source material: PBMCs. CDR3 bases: TGCGCCAGCAGCTCCCGGACAGGCTATTCACCCCTCCACTTT. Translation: CASSSRTGYSPLHF.